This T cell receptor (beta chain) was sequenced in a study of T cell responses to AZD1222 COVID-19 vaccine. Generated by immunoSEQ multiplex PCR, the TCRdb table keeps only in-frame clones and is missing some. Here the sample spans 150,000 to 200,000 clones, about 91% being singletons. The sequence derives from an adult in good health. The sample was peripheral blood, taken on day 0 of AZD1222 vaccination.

This CDR3 reads CASTWASGSKETQYF. The CDR3 DNA reads TGTGCCAGCACGTGGGCTAGCGGGAGTAAAGAGACCCAGTACTTC. The chain links TRBV6-5 to TRBJ2-5; TRBD2 agrees at 10 bases. J lost 3 bases, V lost 7 bases, and 8 bases had no gene match. CDR1 is MNHEY and CDR2 is SVGAGI in the germline V gene. The CDR3 covers 15 residues.